This T cell receptor (beta chain) was retrieved from a study of breast tumors, draining lymph nodes, adjacent tissues. Whole-study results and caveats: Data fit most tumor T cells coming from lymph node, expanding in tumor. Tumor repertoires ranked between lymph nodes and nontumor tissue in diversity, with V and J gene preferences.

TCRdb re-called the multiplex PCR reads with MiXCR, one entry per CDR3 protein. The profile shows some 140,000 distinct CDR3 sequences, 21% of them singletons. Axillary draining lymph nodes of breast cancer patients supplied the node samples. This clonotype has ten or more counts. Its target is unknown. The CDR3 extends over 18 amino acids. V gave up 2 bases and J gave up 0 bases, with 18 bases separating them. Germline V CDR1 and CDR2: SGHTA, FQGTGA. The TCR was taken from a female donor with breast cancer. Some clones in this sample may be carry-over from other donors' samples. The J gene is TRBJ2-3, the V gene TRBV7-3; tentatively, D is TRBD2 (6 bases). Specimen: axillary lymph node tissue. The CDR3 nucleotides are TGTGCCAGCAGCTTACTTGGGCTGGGGGGAGGAAGCACAGATACGCAGTATTTT. Translating gives CASSLLGLGGGSTDTQYF.